The clone carrying this T cell receptor (beta chain) was seen a single time. The data belong to a study of blood T cell repertoires in COVID-19. Germline CDR1 reads LNHDA; CDR2 reads SQIVND (reference sequence). Between the trimmed V and J ends, which lost 8 bases and 3 bases, there was a span of 10 bases. This CDR3 contains 12 residues. Some clones are missing from TCRdb's copy, which holds only in-frame ones; the method was immunoSEQ multiplex PCR. The sample shows roughly 230,000 clones, about 90% of them seen only once. The chain carries TRBV19 and TRBJ1-1; D unresolved. This TCR was sampled from a woman in her fifties or sixties with COVID-19, enrolled during active disease. The source material was peripheral blood. CDR3 sequence (DNA): TGTGCCAGTTTGGCTGGGCACACTGAAGCTTTCTTT. It specifies CASLAGHTEAFF. Variable domain in full (rest from reference TRBV19 and TRBJ1-1): DGGITQSPKYLFRKEGQNVTLSCEQNLNHDAMYWYRQDPGQGLRLIYYSQIVNDFQKGDIAEGYSVSREKKESFPLTVTSAQKNPTAFYLCASLAGHTEAFFGQGTRLTVV.